Each of the 28 T cell receptor beta chains below was sequenced from the same sample in a study of shared clonotypes between healthy human individuals. Measured with immunoSEQ multiplex PCR; TCRdb has only the in-frame clones, and not every one. The sample has fewer than 3 million clones, around 92% seen once. Material for sequencing was naive CD4+ T cells from PBMCs. The subset here: CD45RA+ positively selected. Source of these receptors: a man aged 18 to 30 in good health. Some clones in this sample may be carry-over from other donors' samples.

This sequence joins TRBV7-2 and TRBJ2-1; 10 bases map to TRBD2. V was clipped by 3 bases and J by 6 bases; unmatched bases: 11. The CDR3 is made up of 17 amino acids. Germline values: CDR1 SGHTA, CDR2 FQGNSA. CDR3 region: CASSLVSSGRARNEQFF. The CDR3 DNA reads as TGTGCCAGCAGCTTGGTTTCCAGCGGGAGGGCCCGCAATGAGCAGTTCTTC.

The chain links TRBV7-2 to TRBJ1-1, with D uncertain. With 7 bases removed from V and 1 base from J, the gap between germline ends came to 10 bases. The CDR3 is 13 residues long. The V gene's germline CDR1 is SGHTA and CDR2 FQGNSA. The CDR3 is CASKIQPNTEAFF. In DNA, the CDR3 is TGTGCCAGCAAAATTCAGCCGAACACTGAAGCTTTCTTT.

The chain combines TRBV7-9 with TRBJ2-1; the D is unclear. This CDR3 spans 12 amino acids. Trimming pared 8 bases from V and 4 bases from J, leaving 9 bases between. In germline, CDR1 is SEHNR, CDR2 FQNEAQ (reference sequence). CDR3 protein: CASAPEYNEQFF. CDR3 bases: TGTGCCAGCGCGCCGGAGTACAATGAGCAGTTCTTC. Full variable domain (missing parts from reference TRBV7-9 and TRBJ2-1): DTGVSQNPRHKITKRGQNVTFRCDPISEHNRLYWYRQTLGQGPEFLTYFQNEAQLEKSRLLSDRFSAERPKGSFSTLEIQRTEQGDSAMYLCASAPEYNEQFFGPGTRLTVL.

This chain joins TRBV2 and TRBJ1-2, with a possible D match to TRBD1 (5 bases). V lost 2 bases and J 4 bases, leaving 14 bases between the germline ends. The CDR3 has 15 amino acids. Germline loops: CDR1 SNHLY, CDR2 FYNNEI. CDR3 DNA: TGTGCCAGCAGTGAACTGGGGCGGCAGCTCTATGGCTACACCTTC. This sequence encodes CASSELGRQLYGYTF.

The chain uses TRBV18 and TRBJ2-6, with D unresolved. Trimming took off 0 bases at V and 0 bases at J, with 6 bases between the two ends. Looked up from germline, CDR1 is KGHSH and CDR2 is LQKENI. The CDR3 spans 16 residues. CDR3 bases: TGTGCCAGCTCACCACCGTATGGCTCTGGGGCCAACGTCCTGACTTTC. Translating gives CASSPPYGSGANVLTF.

The CDR3 sequence: CASSELGSRGQPQHF. In nucleotides, the CDR3 is TGTGCCAGCAGTGAATTGGGGTCCCGCGGGCAGCCCCAGCATTTT. V and J are TRBV6-1 and TRBJ1-5; D is unresolved. There are 15 residues in the CDR3. The germline CDR1 and CDR2 sequences are MNHNS and SASEGT. Trimming removed 2 bases at V and 7 bases at J, with 15 bases between.

As DNA, the CDR3 is TGTGCCATCGCCCGCAACCCCCCTTTGACAGGGGAGGAGCAGTACTTC. Translating gives CAIARNPPLTGEEQYF. This chain joins TRBV10-3 and TRBJ2-7, with 8 bases fitting TRBD1. CDR1 ENHRY and CDR2 SYGVKD come from the germline V gene. The CDR3 totals 16 residues. The J segment lost 7 bases and the V segment lost 8 bases, leaving 19 bases of the junction unmatched.

The chain combines TRBV25-1 with TRBJ2-6; D ambiguous. V dropped 6 bases and J dropped 2 bases, with 11 bases sitting between them. The CDR3 has 15 residues. CDR1 and CDR2 from the germline V gene are MGHDK and SYGVNS. CDR3 protein: CASRADVPGANVLTF. In DNA, the CDR3 is TGTGCCAGCAGGGCGGACGTACCTGGGGCCAACGTCCTGACTTTC.

The chain uses TRBV7-9 and TRBJ2-3; 13 nucleotides line up with TRBD2. Unmatched junction bases numbered 3, after V lost 5 bases and J lost 1 base. Germline V lookup: CDR1 SEHNR, CDR2 FQNEAQ (reference sequence). CDR3 length: 16 amino acids. The CDR3 loop reads CASSSGLAGGTDTQYF. Here the CDR3 DNA reads TGTGCCAGCAGCAGCGGACTAGCGGGAGGCACAGATACGCAGTATTTT.

This chain links TRBV5-1 with TRBJ2-7, with 7 bases aligning to TRBD1. CDR1 and CDR2 (germline): SGHRS, YFSETQ. After removal of 4 bases from V and 0 bases from J, the junction contained 7 bases not matched to a gene. This CDR3 has 15 amino acids. CDR3 sequence: CASSRGQTGSYEQYF. DNA of the CDR3: TGCGCCAGCAGCAGGGGACAGACCGGCTCCTACGAGCAGTACTTC.

The V and J genes are TRBV5-6 and TRBJ1-2, with D unresolved. CDR3 length: 12 amino acids. V was shortened by 4 bases and J by 4 bases, with 8 bases between the two germline ends. Germline assignment: CDR1 SGHDT and CDR2 YYEEEE. DNA of the CDR3: TGTGCCAGCAGCATGGGCGCCTATGGCTACACCTTC. Protein: CASSMGAYGYTF.

This clone was observed once. This rearrangement joins TRBV28 to TRBJ2-7; D gene ambiguous. This CDR3 has 11 amino acids. Germline CDR1 reads MDHEN; CDR2 reads SYDVKM. Trimming removed 7 bases from V and 5 bases from J, with 9 bases in between. CDR3 residues: CASTAAHEQYF. In DNA form, the CDR3 reads TGTGCCAGCACAGCCGCCCACGAGCAGTACTTC.

This clone was counted a few times. The J gene is TRBJ1-4, the V gene TRBV6-4, with D unresolved. Per the germline V gene, CDR1 is MRHNA and CDR2 is SNTAGT. The CDR3 covers 13 residues. Trimming stripped 2 bases from V and 7 bases from J, with 8 bases between. CDR3 in amino acids: CASSDSWGEKLFF. The CDR3, as DNA: TGTGCCAGCAGTGACAGTTGGGGTGAAAAACTGTTTTTT.

CDR3 sequence: CASSKFTGGLEQYF. The CDR3 coding sequence is TGTGCCAGCAGCAAATTTACAGGGGGCCTCGAGCAGTACTTC. The rearrangement joins TRBV21-1 to TRBJ2-7; TRBD1 reflects the table's D call only, with no check against the DNA. TRBV21-1 corresponds to a pseudogene. This CDR3 contains 14 residues.

This rearrangement joins TRBV6-5 to TRBJ2-1; 7 positions agree with TRBD2. Germline-derived CDR1 and CDR2 are MNHEY and SVGAGI. With 8 bases clipped from V and 7 bases from J, the junction kept 5 bases outside the gene matches. The CDR3 covers 12 residues. The CDR3 spells CASRRAGNEQFF. The CDR3 DNA follows: TGTGCCAGCCGTCGAGCGGGAAATGAGCAGTTCTTC.

The gene calls are TRBV25-1 and TRBJ2-7, with 9 bases aligning to TRBD2. Germline CDR1 is MGHDK and CDR2 is SYGVNS. The ends lost 6 bases at V and 7 bases at J; junction bases unmatched: 7. The CDR3 has 13 amino acids. The CDR3 reads CASSLAGGREQYF. The CDR3 DNA is TGTGCCAGCAGCCTCGCGGGAGGGCGTGAGCAGTACTTC.

The gene calls are TRBV7-2 and TRBJ2-7, with 9 positions matching TRBD1. Germline V gene lookup returns CDR1 SGHTA and CDR2 FQGNSA. After removal of 0 bases from V and 5 bases from J, the junction contained 14 bases not matched to a gene. This CDR3 contains 18 residues. In DNA form, the CDR3 reads TGTGCCAGCAGCTTAGCGAAATGGATACAGGGGGCTTTCCACGAGCAGTACTTC. This encodes CASSLAKWIQGAFHEQYF.

Regarding this clone: Different DNA sequences within this sample yield the same CDR3. The chain employs TRBV9 and TRBJ2-1; D possibly uses TRBD1 or TRBD2 (5 bases each). Germline V gives CDR1 SGDLS, CDR2 YYNGEE. This CDR3 has 15 residues. Trimming stripped 0 bases from V and 0 bases from J, with 7 bases between. The DNA of the CDR3 is TGTGCCAGCAGCGTAGGAGGGACCTCCTACAATGAGCAGTTCTTC. Translating gives CASSVGGTSYNEQFF.

For this clone: Other DNA sequences of this sample code for an identical CDR3. V is TRBV19 and J is TRBJ1-2; TRBD1 aligns across 8 bases. Germline V gives CDR1 LNHDA, CDR2 SQIVND (reference sequence). Germline trimming cut 5 bases from V and 3 bases from J; bases unmatched to any gene: 2. This CDR3 contains 13 residues. The CDR3 coding sequence is TGTGCCAGTAGTGAACAGGGGGACTATGGCTACACCTTC. Amino acid sequence: CASSEQGDYGYTF.

The chain combines TRBV6-1 with TRBJ2-7; TRBD2 matches 10 bases. The J segment lost 3 bases and the V segment lost 4 bases, leaving 6 bases of the junction unmatched. Germline V gene lookup returns CDR1 MNHNS and CDR2 SASEGT. The CDR3 loop spans 15 amino acids. The CDR3: CASSATGTSDYEQYF. CDR3 nucleotides: TGTGCCAGCAGTGCAACCGGGACTAGCGACTACGAGCAGTACTTC.

Worth noting for this clone: The sample contains more than one DNA sequence encoding this CDR3. The rearrangement links TRBV19 to TRBJ2-3; D possibly corresponds to TRBD1 (5 bases). Germline loops: CDR1 LNHDA, CDR2 SQIVND (reference sequence). The germline V and J ends were trimmed by 6 bases and 5 bases, with 6 bases remaining between them. The CDR3 covers 11 residues. This CDR3 reads CASRRGDTQYF. The CDR3 DNA sequence: TGTGCCAGTAGAAGGGGAGATACGCAGTATTTT.

CDR3 region: CASSQTGVGQYF. The CDR3 DNA is TGTGCCAGCAGCCAAACGGGGGTAGGCCAGTACTTC. The chain is built from TRBV11-2 and TRBJ2-5; weak D call: TRBD2 (6 bases). The CDR3 contains 12 residues. Germline V CDR1 and CDR2: SGHAT, FQNNGV. The germline V and J ends were trimmed by 5 bases and 10 bases, with 14 bases remaining between them.

This clone was seen only once. In nucleotides, the CDR3 is TGCGCCAGCAGCCATAGAGACAGGGACGAAGAAAAACTGTTTTTT. Encoded protein: CASSHRDRDEEKLFF. V is TRBV4-1 and J is TRBJ1-4; TRBD1 agrees at 7 bases. The germline V gene has CDR1 MGHRA and CDR2 YSYEKL. This CDR3 has 15 residues. V shed 3 bases and J 8 bases; nucleotides not matched to a gene: 9.

The chain links TRBV18 to TRBJ2-5; D possibly corresponds to TRBD1 (6 bases). This CDR3 is built from 16 residues. Looked up from germline, CDR1 is KGHSH and CDR2 is LQKENI. V lost 6 bases and J 5 bases, leaving 22 bases between the germline ends. CDR3 protein: CASSTELGAPWETQYF. The CDR3 coding sequence is TGTGCCAGCTCTACCGAGTTGGGGGCGCCGTGGGAGACCCAGTACTTC.

The chain carries TRBV5-1 and TRBJ1-1; 11 bases align to TRBD1. There are 15 residues in the CDR3. Germline V gene data show CDR1 as SGHRS and CDR2 as YFSETQ. The V and J ends lost 3 bases and 6 bases, in that order; junction bases with no gene match: 7. The CDR3 nucleotides read TGCGCCAGCAGCTCCCGATTGGGACAGGGGGCTGAAGCTTTCTTT. Translation: CASSSRLGQGAEAFF.

On this clone itself: At the DNA level, this CDR3 is encoded by other sequences in the same sample as well. The V and J genes are TRBV6-5 and TRBJ2-7; D uncertain. V lost 6 bases and J lost 3, with 12 bases in between. CDR3 length equals 13 residues. CDR1 is MNHEY, CDR2 SVGAGI, per germline. CDR3 sequence reads: CASSRRQGYEQYF. The CDR3 nucleotides read TGTGCCAGCAGCCGGAGACAAGGCTACGAGCAGTACTTC.

The CDR3 nucleotides are TGCGCCAGCTATGCAGGACAGGGGCACAATGAGCAGTTCTTC. Encoded protein: CASYAGQGHNEQFF. The genes are TRBV5-1 and TRBJ2-1, with 9 bases lining up with TRBD1. The CDR3 runs 14 residues. Germline CDR1 is SGHRS and CDR2 is YFSETQ. V was clipped by 7 bases and J by 5 bases; unmatched bases: 7. Drawing the rest from reference TRBV5-1 and TRBJ2-1, the complete variable domain is KAGVTQTPRYLIKTRGQQVTLSCSPISGHRSVSWYQQTPGQGLQFLFEYFSETQRNKGNFPGRFSGRQFSNSRSEMNVSTLELGDSALYLCASYAGQGHNEQFFGPGTRLTVL.

To note about this clone: Mismatch with germline at one junction end may stem from a read error. This sequence joins TRBV6-1 and TRBJ1-5; maybe TRBD1 (6 bases). The CDR3 consists of 16 residues. The germline CDR1 and CDR2 sequences are MNHNS and SASEGT. In DNA, the CDR3 is TGTGCCAGCAGTGATTCAGGACAGTTTAGCAATCAGCCCCGGCATTTT. Its translation is CASSDSGQFSNQPRHF.